This entry is about one TCR beta chain. Its antigen is as yet unknown. The data derive from a study of T cell repertoires in cytomegalovirus infection. MiXCR was run by TCRdb on the reads, yielding one entry per CDR3 protein. The table shows hundreds of thousands of distinct CDR3 sequences, with around 31% occurring only once. The sample was cultured PBMCs, taken from culture after CMV antigen stimulation. The receptor comes from a human donor in good health (CMV status not recorded). Some clones in this sample may be carry-over from other donors' samples.

The CDR3 DNA reads TGTGCCAGCAGCCGCAACCCCCTTACGTGGTCTAGAAGTGGGGGAACTGAAGCTTTCTTT. Translated, it gives CASSRNPLTWSRSGGTEAFF. This chain joins TRBV4-2 and TRBJ1-1; maybe TRBD1 (5 bases). Germline assignment: CDR1 LGHNA and CDR2 YNFKEQ. V was clipped by 4 bases and J by 5 bases, with 32 bases between them. The CDR3 extends over 20 amino acids.